This T cell receptor (beta chain) was sequenced during a study of regulatory and conventional T cells in RAG deficiency. Whole-study findings and limits: Shorter CDR3s in all patient subsets; >80% Treg-Tconv overlap in Omenn.

Concerning this clone itself: Its antigen is undetermined.

The data were produced by immunoSEQ multiplex PCR, yet TCRdb's version contains in-frame clones alone and is incomplete. The data contain about 30,000 clones, 96% of them singletons. The V gene end was trimmed by 6 bases and the J gene end by 4 bases; junction bases not matched to a gene: 6. Looked up from germline, CDR1 is MNHNY and CDR2 is SVGAGI (reference sequence). This CDR3 has 15 amino acids. Blood CD4+ CD25-low CD127-high conventional T cells supplied the genomic DNA template. The sample also formed part of further work on regulatory T cells. Turning to that study: Amplification used 52 TRBV primers and 13 TRBJ primers.

The origin of this receptor is a human donor in good health. Sequencing input: CD25- CD4+ T cells sorted from blood. The chain combines TRBV6-6 with TRBJ2-5, with 12 bases aligning to TRBD1. In DNA form, the CDR3 reads TGTGCCAGCAGAAAGGGACAGGGGGCGGGAGAGACCCAGTACTTC. Its translation: CASRKGQGAGETQYF.